One sample yielded the 25 T cell receptor beta chains listed below, sequenced in a study of blood T cells in healthy people across ages. Using a J-beta primer mix together with a sample-barcoded 5' primer, a second PCR was run for roughly 7 to 12 cycles. One entry per CDR3 protein, called by TCRdb with MiXCR from the 5' RACE reads. The sample lists 700,000 to 800,000 distinct CDR3 sequences; around 46% were seen once. Material for sequencing was blood. The receptors here all came from a woman between 55 and 75 years old in good health.

This clonotype has more than one count but fewer than ten. The J gene is TRBJ2-1, the V gene TRBV7-2; perhaps TRBD2 as D (6 bases). Germline assignment: CDR1 SGHTA and CDR2 FQGNSA. V was clipped by 3 bases and J by 5 bases, with 8 bases between them. The CDR3 covers 13 residues. The CDR3 loop reads CASSLTRDNEQFF. As DNA, the CDR3 is TGTGCCAGCAGCTTGACTAGGGACAATGAGCAGTTCTTC.

V usage is TRBV10-3 and J usage is TRBJ2-5; D is undetermined. CDR3 length: 12 residues. Germline CDR1 and CDR2: ENHRY and SYGVKD. The V end was cut by 6 bases, the J end by 11 bases, with 16 bases between. The chain's CDR3 is CAISDAYNGQYF. CDR3 sequence (DNA): TGTGCCATCAGCGACGCTTACAATGGGCAGTACTTC.

This clonotype was counted only a few times. The chain combines TRBV7-3 with TRBJ2-4; D is unresolved. V was pared by 5 bases and J by 10 bases, with 15 bases between. CDR3 length: 13 residues. Germline V gene data show CDR1 as SGHTA and CDR2 as FQGTGA. The CDR3 DNA reads TGTGCCAGCAGCACGACATCTCAGGCTATTCAGTACTTC. The encoded protein is CASSTTSQAIQYF.

This rearrangement joins TRBV14 to TRBJ1-5; D is unclear. Trimming pared 4 bases from V and 6 bases from J, leaving 13 bases between. Germline V gene lookup returns CDR1 SGHDN and CDR2 FVKESK. The CDR3 is 14 residues long. CDR3 nucleotide sequence: TGTGCCAGCAGCCTTGCGGGGTCTATTCAGCCCCAGCATTTT. Its protein product is CASSLAGSIQPQHF.

This clonotype turned up a few times. The CDR3 spells CASSLDPASGVYNEQYF. CDR3 bases: TGTGCCAGCAGCTTAGACCCCGCTAGCGGGGTTTACAATGAGCAGTACTTC. The genes are TRBV11-1 and TRBJ2-7, with 9 bases matching TRBD2. The CDR3 covers 17 residues. Germline lookup yields CDR1 SGHAT and CDR2 FQDESV (reference sequence). Germline trimming cut 1 base from V and 7 bases from J; bases unmatched to any gene: 14.

For the CDR3, the DNA is TGTGCCAGCAGCGGGACAGGGGATAGCAATCAGCCCCAGCATTTT. Translation: CASSGTGDSNQPQHF. The chain couples TRBV9 to TRBJ1-5; 9 nucleotides align to TRBD1. This CDR3 has 15 amino acids. Germline CDR1 SGDLS, CDR2 YYNGEE. V shed 3 bases, J shed 0 bases, and the junction held 1 base outside the gene matches.

This clonotype was seen a few times. The chain combines TRBV29-1 with TRBJ1-2, with TRBD1 matching over 9 bases. In germline, CDR1 is SQVTM, CDR2 ANQGSEA. V lost 3 bases and J lost 8; bases outside the gene matches: 13. The CDR3 is 15 amino acids. For the CDR3, the DNA is TGCAGCGTTGATAACCGCCGGGACAGGGTTTGGGGCTACACCTTC. Protein sequence: CSVDNRRDRVWGYTF.

The J gene is TRBJ2-1, the V gene TRBV27, with a weak D call TRBD2 (5 bases). V was pared by 8 bases and J by 1 base, with 18 bases between. CDR3 length equals 16 residues. From germline, CDR1 is MNHEY and CDR2 SMNVEV (reference sequence). Here the CDR3 DNA reads TGTGCCAGCTATTGGAGGAAGACGAGTTCCTACAATGAGCAGTTCTTC. It is translated as CASYWRKTSSYNEQFF.

The chain carries TRBV3-1 and TRBJ2-7, with a weak D call TRBD1 (5 bases). Deletions cut 2 bases from V and 6 bases from J, with 20 bases between. The CDR3 is made up of 16 amino acids. Germline CDR1 LGHDT, CDR2 YNNKEL (reference sequence). The CDR3 region has the DNA TGTGCCAGCAGCCAAAACCCCAGGCAGACAGCCGGCGAGCAGTACTTC. Its protein is CASSQNPRQTAGEQYF.

This chain connects TRBV12-5 to TRBJ2-3, with TRBD1 identical over 7 bases. The CDR3 contains 14 residues. V was clipped by 7 bases and J by 2 bases; unmatched bases: 6. Germline values: CDR1 LGHNT, CDR2 FRNRAP. The CDR3: CASDPGQSTDTQYF. CDR3 nucleotide sequence: TGTGCTAGTGATCCGGGACAGTCCACAGATACGCAGTATTTT.

V and J are TRBV9 and TRBJ1-2; tentatively, D is TRBD1 (5 bases). Trimming shortened V by 3 bases and J by 7 bases, and 10 bases separated the two germline ends. The CDR3 covers 12 residues. The germline CDR1 and CDR2 sequences are SGDLS and YYNGEE. The CDR3 bases are TGTGCCAGCAGCGCCGGGGACGCTGGCTACACCTTC. Translating gives CASSAGDAGYTF. Filled out from reference TRBV9 and TRBJ1-2, the complete variable domain reads DSGVTQTPKHLITATGQRVTLRCSPRSGDLSVYWYQQSLDQGLQFLIQYYNGEERAKGNILERFSAQQFPDLHSELNLSSLELGDSALYFCASSAGDAGYTFGSGTRLTVV.

The V gene is TRBV6-6, the J gene TRBJ2-7; 7 nucleotides agree with TRBD1. After removal of 2 bases from V and 2 bases from J, the junction contained 6 bases not matched to a gene. Germline V gene sequence: CDR1 MNHNY, CDR2 SVGAGI (reference sequence). CDR3 length equals 15 residues. CDR3 sequence (DNA): TGTGCCAGCAGTTACACTCGGACAGGTGCCTACGAGCAGTACTTC. It codes for CASSYTRTGAYEQYF.

This chain connects TRBV27 to TRBJ2-3, with D hard to call. Trimming left V 7 bases short and J 5 bases short, with 13 bases between. Per germline, CDR1 MNHEY and CDR2 SMNVEV (reference sequence). CDR3 size: 13 residues. Written as DNA, the CDR3 is TGTGCCAGCAAGGCCGCAGGAGTAGATACGCAGTATTTT. Its protein is CASKAAGVDTQYF.

V usage is TRBV18 and J usage is TRBJ2-1; D is perhaps TRBD1 (6 bases). CDR3 length: 14 amino acids. Deletions cut 4 bases from V and 6 bases from J, with 13 bases between. Germline V gene lookup returns CDR1 KGHSH and CDR2 LQKENI. CDR3: CASSRGRLPNEQFF. CDR3 bases: TGTGCCAGCTCACGGGGGCGTTTACCCAATGAGCAGTTCTTC.

The rearrangement joins TRBV7-2 to TRBJ2-1; D uncertain. The CDR3 length is 12 residues. Germline CDR1 reads SGHTA; CDR2 reads FQGNSA. The ends were cut back, 2 bases at V and 10 bases at J, with 9 bases in the middle. This chain's CDR3 is CASSLRLGEQFF. The CDR3 DNA reads as TGTGCCAGCAGCTTAAGGTTAGGAGAGCAGTTCTTC.

V gene TRBV7-8 combines with J gene TRBJ2-5; perhaps D is TRBD1 or TRBD2 (5 bases each). The end of the DNA is better explained by TRBJ2-7, so the J call may be wrong. The CDR3 is 14 residues long. Germline V CDR1 and CDR2: SGHVS, FQNEAQ. Here the CDR3 reads CASSLRSGTDEQYF. In DNA, the CDR3 is TGTGCCAGCAGCTTAAGATCGGGGACCGACGAGCAGTACTTC.

The chain links TRBV20-1 to TRBJ1-1; perhaps TRBD1 as D (5 bases). The CDR3 is 15 residues long. Germline V CDR1 and CDR2: DFQATT, SNEGSKA (reference sequence). The V and J ends lost 2 bases and 0 bases respectively, with 13 bases between them. The CDR3 nucleotides are TGCAGTGCTAGACCCTCGGGACCTCTGAACACTGAAGCTTTCTTT. The encoded protein is CSARPSGPLNTEAFF.

This clonotype was detected only a few times. DNA of the CDR3: TGCAGCGTTGTAGGCGGGGTCTCCTACGAGCAGTACTTC. Translating gives CSVVGGVSYEQYF. This rearrangement joins TRBV29-1 to TRBJ2-7; weak D call: TRBD2 (6 bases). The V gene lost 4 bases and the J gene lost 0 bases, with 10 bases spanning the gap. CDR1 is SQVTM and CDR2 is ANQGSEA in the germline V gene. There are 13 residues in the CDR3.

A remark on this clonotype: Germline is not matched at one junction end, which may reflect a read error. V gene TRBV6-2 or TRBV6-3 combines with J gene TRBJ2-3, with TRBD2 matching over 7 bases. Germline V gives CDR1 MNHEY, CDR2 SVGEGT. The CDR3 consists of 14 residues. The CDR3 reads CAESLGGPTDTRYF. The CDR3 DNA reads TGTGCCGAATCCCTGGGAGGGCCCACAGATACGCGGTATTTT.

This clonotype has only one observation. This chain connects TRBV7-2 to TRBJ2-7, with 7 bases aligning to TRBD2. The J call may be faulty, since TRBJ2-5 better matches the DNA end. The CDR3 has 14 residues. Looked up from germline, CDR1 is SGHTA and CDR2 is FQGNSA. CDR3 DNA sequence: TGTGCCAGCAGCTTACAGGGAGGGTCGGAGACCCAGTACTTC. Protein sequence: CASSLQGGSETQYF.

This chain uses TRBV29-1 with TRBJ2-7, with D perhaps TRBD1 or TRBD2 (5 bases each). Germline assignment: CDR1 SQVTM and CDR2 ANQGSEA. V was cut by 7 bases and J by 3 bases, with 13 bases left in between. The CDR3 contains 12 residues. Here the CDR3 reads CSGGSGLYEQYF. For the CDR3, the DNA is TGCAGCGGGGGGTCCGGTCTCTACGAGCAGTACTTC.

CDR3 in amino acids: CASSNAGGASDTQYF. CDR3 coding DNA: TGTGCCAGCAGCAATGCGGGGGGGGCCTCAGATACGCAGTATTTT. The V and J genes are TRBV4-2 and TRBJ2-3; 9 bases match TRBD2. This CDR3 spans 15 amino acids. The V gene's germline CDR1 is LGHNA and CDR2 YNFKEQ. The V gene end was trimmed by 5 bases and the J gene end by 4 bases; junction bases not matched to a gene: 7.

The gene calls are TRBV30 and TRBJ1-2; D is undetermined. CDR1 and CDR2 (germline): GTSNPN, SVGIG (reference sequence). This CDR3 spans 13 amino acids. Trimming shortened V by 0 bases and J by 6 bases, and 11 bases separated the two germline ends. The CDR3 loop is CAWSVGEYDGYTF. The CDR3 nucleotides are TGTGCCTGGAGTGTCGGGGAGTATGATGGCTACACCTTC.

The chain recombines TRBV10-3 with TRBJ2-3; D is uncertain. The germline CDR1 and CDR2 sequences are ENHRY and SYGVKD. The CDR3 length is 14 residues. The ends were cut back, 7 bases at V and 0 bases at J, with 11 bases in the middle. The CDR3 region has the DNA TGTGCCATCAAAGGCAGAGCGAGCACAGATACGCAGTATTTT. Protein product: CAIKGRASTDTQYF.

In its sample, this clonotype was seen a few times. The V call is TRBV11-2, the J call TRBJ1-2; D is possibly TRBD1 (5 bases). CDR3 length: 15 residues. V dropped 1 base and J dropped 2 bases, with 11 bases sitting between them. Germline values: CDR1 SGHAT, CDR2 FQNNGV. Written as DNA, the CDR3 is TGTGCCAGCAGCTTAGGGACATTCTCCAACTATGGCTACACCTTC. Its translation: CASSLGTFSNYGYTF.